This note documents a single TCR beta chain sequence. Trimming removed 4 bases at V and 8 bases at J, with 7 bases between. Germline CDR1 is SGHDT and CDR2 is YYEEEE. The CDR3 is 11 residues long. This specimen belongs to a study of blood T cell repertoires in COVID-19. Clones were read by immunoSEQ multiplex PCR, and TCRdb kept only the in-frame ones, dropping some. The sample has roughly 80,000 clones, more than 65% seen once. The specimen was peripheral blood. The chain uses TRBV5-6 and TRBJ2-1; no clear D. The receptor's source is a man in his fifties with acute or convalescent COVID-19. As DNA, the CDR3 is TGTGCCAGCAGCCACCGGGATGAGCAGTTCTTC. This encodes CASSHRDEQFF.